The entry that follows covers one TCR beta chain sequence. Its antigen is as yet unknown. A read error may produce the germline difference seen at one junction end. The germline V gene encodes CDR1 MDHEN and CDR2 SYDVKM. CDR3 length equals 15 residues. These data are taken from a study of T cell repertoires in cytomegalovirus infection. For the study at large: TCR beta signatures that were public indicated CMV infection and matching HLA type.

Study results and limitations: Within the response measured ex vivo, HLA-C-restricted CMV-specific TCR beta clonotypes were dominant.

Via MiXCR, TCRdb re-called the reads, giving one row per CDR3 protein. This table has nearly 450,000 distinct CDR3 sequences, roughly 30% appearing once. The sample comprised PBMCs. The chain employs TRBV28 and TRBJ2-7, with TRBD1 matching 9 bases. This clonotype was obtained from a human donor in good health (CMV status not recorded). Some clones in this sample may be carry-over from other donors' samples. Here the CDR3 DNA reads TGTACCAGCAGAACCCCCGGGACAGGGACCTACGAGCAGTACTTC. Translated: CTSRTPGTGTYEQYF.